This T cell receptor (beta chain) was recorded in a study of shared clonotypes between healthy human individuals. V gave up 5 bases and J gave up 7 bases; unmatched junction bases: 20. CDR3 length equals 18 residues. CDR1 MDHEN and CDR2 SYDVKM come from the germline V gene. The table lists this clone with a count of one. Replicate PCRs for sorted subsets used approximately 190 ng DNA; this equaled 25,000 to 30,000 T cell genomes. Using immunoSEQ multiplex PCR, the repertoire was profiled, and TCRdb retains in-frame clones only, with some absent. Counted here are about 1.1 million clones, approximately 80% occurring once; the ten biggest clones make up 0.7% to 0.95%.

Sequences were obtained from memory CD4+ T cells from PBMCs. Subset noted: CD45RA-negative fraction. The chain has TRBV28 and TRBJ1-5; TRBD1 matches 7 bases. The TCR sequence derives from a man younger than 35 in good health. Some clones in this sample may be carry-over from other donors' samples. The CDR3 spells CASSPILRTGSLRQPQHF. The DNA of the CDR3 is TGTGCCAGCAGTCCTATCCTCCGGACAGGCTCTCTCAGGCAGCCCCAGCATTTT.